This T cell receptor beta chain came from a study of blood T cell repertoires in COVID-19. Background on the study: PBMCs, B-cell-depleted T cells, or T cells provided the cDNA or gDNA that made up the material.

The CDR3 length is 15 residues. V shed 4 bases, J shed 3 bases, and the junction held 3 bases outside the gene matches. CDR1 and CDR2 (germline): SGHDT, YYEEEE. Seattle cases were enrolled at active infection and followed longitudinally. In the authors' workflow: For nucleated cells, counts were estimated from reference gene primer amplification. Assay used: immunoSEQ multiplex PCR; TCRdb lists only in-frame clones, some missing. Clone size and V and J calls were adopted from that table, with D and trimming inferred from the DNA. The table shows some 270,000 clones, with about 85% occurring only once.

The sample was peripheral blood. The TCR sequence derives from a human donor with COVID-19, enrolled during active disease. The donor label of this sample is uncertain. The chain combines TRBV5-6 with TRBJ1-4; 10 bases match TRBD1. The CDR3 is CASSDRGLSNEKLFF. DNA of the CDR3: TGTGCCAGCAGCGACAGGGGGCTCTCTAATGAAAAACTGTTTTTT.